The subject of this entry is one TCR beta chain. Which antigen it targets is not known. No much larger clone exists at a distance of one base, and base qualities are not known. The sample is drawn from a study of cytomegalovirus exposure and HLA in healthy donors (dated by TCRdb to about 2017). Background on the whole study: According to a later analysis, the roughly 120 validation repertoires were produced on the same platform as the approximately 600 repertoires of the first cohort. The study was designed to test whether signatures of past pathogen exposure could be identified by cataloging public T cell receptors. Besides the first cohort of hundreds of subjects, a separate validation cohort made up of 90 to 150 different subjects was used. To predict cytomegalovirus infection status, the study brought together high-throughput TCR immunosequencing, statistical association of individual TCRs with disease status, and machine learning. On the study overall, not on this receptor specifically: It was suggested by the authors that the approach could potentially be generalized to other disease states and immunological phenotypes. A later analysis lacked HLA typing for the validation cohort, so it scored co-occurrence in that cohort across all 120 or so repertoires. The classifier was reported to diagnose cytomegalovirus status with high specificity and sensitivity in both the original cohort and the validation cohort. In a later analysis, TCRs clustered in the first cohort were found to also tend to co-occur in the 130 or so validation repertoires, with 94% of cluster scores above 0. Most TCR sequences were seen in very few donors, while some public TCRs were found in many individuals. In vitro tests confirmed that a few of the cytomegalovirus-associated TCR beta chains recognize cytomegalovirus antigens. The study gave a list of 150 to 200 TCR beta chains associated with cytomegalovirus.

CDR3 length: 15 amino acids, cysteine to phenylalanine. The only DNA kept is the CDR3, 45 bases in frame from the first base. V is pruned by 0 bases and J by 5 bases, leaving 2 bases of the junction without a gene match. CDR1 and CDR2, looked up from the germline V gene, are MNHEY and SVGAGI. The donors belonged to the validation cohort of around 120 subjects, which was separate from the roughly 670-subject first cohort. Receptor amplification or capture employed the immunoSEQ multiplex PCR assay. The original methods were these. To diagnose cytomegalovirus status from the catalog of TCR beta chain sequences, a statistical classification framework was built. Here the immuneACCESS table is served through TCRdb, limited to in-frame sequences with V and J called. Missing clones are a known gap in these copies; in checked studies unresolved V genes cover under half, and the rest lacks a known reason. That table furnishes V, J and clone size, whereas the DNA furnished D and trimming. This sample is represented by about 260,000 clones; around 90% of them were singletons. Of the sample, 3% to 3.5% is held by the ten largest clones.

The TCR originated in a woman aged 25 to 45 in good health and CMV-seronegative. The chain joins TRBV6-5 to TRBJ2-2; 8 bases in the junction line up with TRBD2. What was sequenced was PBMCs. CDR3 sequence: CASSYSAGGTGELFF. The bases read TGTGCCAGCAGTTACTCTGCGGGAGGAACCGGGGAGCTGTTTTTT.